The 17 T cell receptor beta chains presented below share a single source sample, sequenced in a study of regulatory T cells in long-lasting Graves disease. Building of the TCR beta libraries involved iRepertoire HTBI primers and Arm-PCR of CDR3 regions. In TCRdb, the multiplex PCR reads were re-called with MiXCR into one record per CDR3 protein. The sample records over 500,000 distinct CDR3 sequences, about 16% being singletons. Specified time point: newly diagnosed GD, antithyroid drugs for less than 3 months. PBMC RNA was the source of the TCR library. The sample was also reused in another study, on T cells in Graves' hyperthyroidism and ophthalmopathy.

Here the sequenced sample was peripheral blood mononuclear cells (PBMCs), taken at new diagnosis, from a patient treated with antithyroid drugs. Receptors were obtained from a man aged 18-30 years with Graves disease.

At least ten counts were recorded for this clonotype. The chain uses TRBV6-1 and TRBJ1-1; no clear D gene. CDR1 is MNHNS, CDR2 SASEGT, per germline. Trimming pared 7 bases from V and 1 base from J, leaving 19 bases between. The CDR3 extends over 16 amino acids. CDR3 DNA: TGTGCCAGCATCCCCGGTAGAGGCGTGGGGAACACTGAAGCTTTCTTT. Its protein is CASIPGRGVGNTEAFF.

At least ten counts were recorded for this clonotype. The chain joins TRBV6-1 to TRBJ2-1, with 11 bases that match TRBD1. CDR3 size: 13 residues. The germline gives CDR1 MNHNS, CDR2 SASEGT. The CDR3, as DNA: TGTGCTACCCTGGACAGGGGGCTCAATGAGCAGTTCTTC. Amino acids: CATLDRGLNEQFF.

This clonotype was seen ten or more times. CDR3 loop: CASGLNGNTIYF. CDR3 DNA: TGTGCTAGTGGTTTGAATGGAAACACCATATATTTT. This rearrangement joins TRBV12-5 to TRBJ1-3; D gene ambiguous. V lost 2 bases, J lost 3 bases, and 2 bases lay in between. Germline CDR1 is LGHNT and CDR2 is FRNRAP. The CDR3 consists of 12 residues.

This clonotype appeared once. This chain uses TRBV20-1 with TRBJ1-4; D unclear. This CDR3 region has 12 residues. V lost 7 bases and J lost 0, with 6 bases in between. CDR1 and CDR2 from the germline V gene are DFQATT and SNEGSKA (reference sequence). The CDR3 DNA reads as TGCAGTGTGCAGGCAACTAATGAAAAACTGTTTTTT. Its protein is CSVQATNEKLFF.

This clonotype has a count of ten or more. The rearrangement links TRBV12-3 or TRBV12-4 to TRBJ2-1; no definite D call. Trimming left V 5 bases short and J 6 bases short, with 20 bases between. The CDR3 runs 16 residues. The CDR3 protein is CASSPQNRVTGNEQFF. CDR3 nucleotide sequence: TGTGCCAGCAGTCCACAGAATAGGGTGACGGGCAATGAGCAGTTCTTC.

The gene calls are TRBV19 and TRBJ2-1; D is perhaps TRBD1 or TRBD2 (5 bases each). The CDR3 spans 14 residues. Trimming took off 5 bases at V and 7 bases at J, with 15 bases between the two ends. Looked up from germline, CDR1 is LNHDA and CDR2 is SQIVND (reference sequence). The chain's CDR3 is CASSPGTGSNEQFF. In nucleotides, the CDR3 is TGTGCCAGTAGTCCTGGGACGGGGAGTAATGAGCAGTTCTTC.

Many counts were recorded for this clonotype. This chain joins TRBV11-1 and TRBJ2-4, with D hard to call. Germline lookup yields CDR1 SGHAT and CDR2 FQDESV (reference sequence). CDR3 length: 14 residues. The V end was cut by 3 bases, the J end by 8 bases, with 14 bases between. The chain's CDR3 is CASSLAPTSDIQYF. The CDR3 nucleotides read TGTGCCAGCAGCTTGGCACCGACCAGCGACATTCAGTACTTC.

This clonotype has just a few counts. The J gene is TRBJ2-5, the V gene TRBV7-9; D possibly corresponds to TRBD2 (6 bases). The CDR3 covers 14 residues. Per the germline V gene, CDR1 is SEHNR and CDR2 is FQNEAQ (reference sequence). Trimming stripped 7 bases from V and 4 bases from J, with 16 bases between. The CDR3 reads CASTQQGGRETQYF. CDR3 nucleotide sequence: TGTGCCAGCACCCAGCAGGGAGGTCGAGAGACCCAGTACTTC.

The V gene is TRBV7-3, the J gene TRBJ2-1; 9 bases match TRBD2. The junction had 7 bases not matched to a gene; V was cut back by 2 bases and J by 8 bases. CDR1 is SGHTA and CDR2 is FQGTGA in the germline V gene. The CDR3 covers 15 residues. CDR3 sequence reads: CASSLSAGGLDEQFF. The CDR3 nucleotides read TGTGCCAGCAGCTTATCAGCGGGAGGACTCGATGAGCAGTTCTTC.

This clonotype was recorded at least ten times. This sequence joins TRBV12-3 or TRBV12-4 and TRBJ2-7; maybe TRBD2 (5 bases). The ends were cut back, 6 bases at V and 5 bases at J, with 14 bases in the middle. The length of the CDR3 is 13 residues. The CDR3 is CASRRALGDEQYF. In DNA form, the CDR3 reads TGTGCCAGCAGGAGGGCCCTCGGGGACGAGCAGTACTTC.

This clonotype was seen only a few times. J is TRBJ2-7 and V is TRBV3-1, with D uncertain. The CDR3 is 13 residues long. V was shortened by 5 bases and J by 4 bases, with 12 bases between the two germline ends. The germline gives CDR1 LGHDT, CDR2 YNNKEL (reference sequence). The chain's CDR3 is CASSYLDGYEQYF. The CDR3, as DNA: TGTGCCAGCAGCTACTTGGACGGGTACGAGCAGTACTTC.

In this sample, this clonotype turned up a few times. The gene calls are TRBV28 and TRBJ1-1, with D perhaps matching TRBD1 (5 bases). Per the germline V gene, CDR1 is MDHEN and CDR2 is SYDVKM. The CDR3 runs 16 residues. V lost 7 bases and J 1 base, leaving 19 bases between the germline ends. This CDR3 reads CASTTFSQGPNTEAFF. The DNA for the CDR3 is TGTGCCAGCACCACCTTTAGCCAGGGACCGAACACTGAAGCTTTCTTT.

The gene calls are TRBV27 and TRBJ1-1; D ambiguous. Trimming left V 8 bases short and J 8 bases short, with 15 bases between. The CDR3 is 12 residues long. Germline assignment: CDR1 MNHEY and CDR2 SMNVEV (reference sequence). The CDR3 loop is CASLGDTEEAFF. The CDR3 bases are TGTGCCAGCCTTGGAGACACGGAGGAAGCTTTCTTT.

This clonotype has only a few counts. The rearrangement joins TRBV28 to TRBJ2-5, with D uncertain. The V end lost 4 bases, the J end lost 5 bases, and 14 bases lay between the germline ends. This CDR3 is 14 amino acids long. Per the germline V gene, CDR1 is MDHEN and CDR2 is SYDVKM. In DNA, the CDR3 is TGTGCCAGCAGTTCCTACCAGGCTAGGGAGACCCAGTACTTC. It specifies CASSSYQARETQYF.

Note on this clonotype: A much larger clonotype is one base distant, so this may be a read error. The CDR3 sequence: CASSSRTEQFF. The CDR3 DNA sequence: TGTGCCAGCAGTTCAAGAACTGAGCAGTTCTTC. The V and J genes are TRBV12-3 or TRBV12-4 and TRBJ2-1, with unresolved D. The CDR3 is 11 amino acids. The germline V and J ends were trimmed by 4 bases and 9 bases, with 7 bases remaining between them.

This clonotype was seen ten or more times. The CDR3 region is CASSTRTSGLTDTQYF. The CDR3 DNA reads as TGTGCCAGCAGTACCCGGACTAGCGGCCTTACAGATACGCAGTATTTT. V gene TRBV6-2 or TRBV6-3 combines with J gene TRBJ2-3, with 10 bases identical to TRBD2. Looked up from germline, CDR1 is MNHEY and CDR2 is SVGEGT. The J segment lost 3 bases and the V segment lost 5 bases, leaving 8 bases of the junction unmatched. The CDR3 sequence is 16 residues long.

This clonotype was counted at least ten times. This sequence joins TRBV7-8 and TRBJ1-5; D is possibly TRBD1 (5 bases). The length of the CDR3 is 15 residues. Germline V CDR1 and CDR2: SGHVS, FQNEAQ. Between the trimmed V and J ends, which lost 3 bases and 3 bases, there was a span of 12 bases. The CDR3 DNA follows: TGTGCCAGCAGCTTCCGTCGGGACCCCAATCAGCCCCAGCATTTT. It is translated as CASSFRRDPNQPQHF.